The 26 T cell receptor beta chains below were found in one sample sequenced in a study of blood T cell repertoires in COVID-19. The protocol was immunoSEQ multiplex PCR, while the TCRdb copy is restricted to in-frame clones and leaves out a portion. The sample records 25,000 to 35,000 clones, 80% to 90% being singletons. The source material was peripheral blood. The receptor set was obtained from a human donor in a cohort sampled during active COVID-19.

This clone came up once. The CDR3 loop is CASSFRGTSTDTQYF. The CDR3, as DNA: TGTGCCAGCAGCTTCCGGGGTACCAGCACAGATACGCAGTATTTT. V gene TRBV9 combines with J gene TRBJ2-3; D is perhaps TRBD2 (5 bases). Per germline, CDR1 SGDLS and CDR2 YYNGEE. This CDR3 contains 15 residues. V dropped 4 bases and J dropped 0 bases, with 12 bases sitting between them.

The CDR3 DNA is TGTGCCAGCAGCCGCCCGGAAGGGGGCCGTGAAAAACTGTTTTTT. Protein sequence: CASSRPEGGREKLFF. The chain recombines TRBV7-9 with TRBJ1-4; TRBD1 agrees at 7 bases. Trimming at V came to 5 bases and at J to 7 bases, leaving 10 bases not matched to a gene. Germline V CDR1 and CDR2: SEHNR, FQNEAQ (reference sequence). The CDR3 length is 15 residues.

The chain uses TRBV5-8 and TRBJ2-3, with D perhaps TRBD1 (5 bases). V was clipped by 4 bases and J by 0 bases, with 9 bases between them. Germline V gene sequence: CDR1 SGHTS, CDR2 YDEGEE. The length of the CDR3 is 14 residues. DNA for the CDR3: TGTGCCAGCAGCCTAGACAGAAGCACAGATACGCAGTATTTT. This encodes CASSLDRSTDTQYF.

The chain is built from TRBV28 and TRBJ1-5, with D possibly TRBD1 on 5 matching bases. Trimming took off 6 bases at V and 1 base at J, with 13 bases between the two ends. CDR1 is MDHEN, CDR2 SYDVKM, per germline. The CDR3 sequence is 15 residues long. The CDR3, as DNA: TGTGCCAGCAGGCTGGGGGGACCGAGCAATCAGCCCCAGCATTTT. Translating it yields CASRLGGPSNQPQHF.

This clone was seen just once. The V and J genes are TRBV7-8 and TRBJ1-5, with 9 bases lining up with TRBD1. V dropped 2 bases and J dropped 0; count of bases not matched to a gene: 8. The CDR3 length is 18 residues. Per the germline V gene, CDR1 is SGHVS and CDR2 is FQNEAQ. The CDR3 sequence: CASSLWRLGQGSNQPQHF. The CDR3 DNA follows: TGTGCCAGCAGCTTATGGCGGTTGGGACAGGGTAGCAATCAGCCCCAGCATTTT.

CDR3 region: CASSPGTGGVSPLHF. For the CDR3, the DNA is TGTGCCAGCAGCCCAGGGACAGGGGGTGTTTCACCCCTCCACTTT. V is TRBV7-6 and J is TRBJ1-6, with 11 positions matching TRBD1. The J segment lost 9 bases and the V segment lost 5 bases, leaving 6 bases of the junction unmatched. This CDR3 has 15 residues. CDR1 is SGHVS and CDR2 is FNYEAQ in the germline V gene.

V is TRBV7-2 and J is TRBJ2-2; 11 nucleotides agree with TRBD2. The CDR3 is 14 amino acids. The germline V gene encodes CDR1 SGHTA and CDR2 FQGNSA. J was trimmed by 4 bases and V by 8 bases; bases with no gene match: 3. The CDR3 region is CASLAGGPTGELFF. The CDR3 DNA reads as TGTGCCAGCTTAGCGGGGGGGCCCACCGGGGAGCTGTTTTTT.

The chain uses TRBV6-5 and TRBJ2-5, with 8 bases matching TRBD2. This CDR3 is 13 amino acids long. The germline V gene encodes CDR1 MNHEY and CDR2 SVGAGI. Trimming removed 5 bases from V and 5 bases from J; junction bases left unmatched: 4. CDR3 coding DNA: TGTGCCAGCAGTAGCCGGGAGGGGGAGACCCAGTACTTC. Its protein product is CASSSREGETQYF.

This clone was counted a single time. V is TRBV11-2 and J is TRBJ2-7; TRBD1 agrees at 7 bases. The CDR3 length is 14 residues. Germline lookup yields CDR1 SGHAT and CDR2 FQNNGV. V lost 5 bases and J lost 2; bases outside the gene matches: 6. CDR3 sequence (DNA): TGTGCCAGCAGCCAAGCGACAGGGCCCTACGAGCAGTACTTC. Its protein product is CASSQATGPYEQYF.

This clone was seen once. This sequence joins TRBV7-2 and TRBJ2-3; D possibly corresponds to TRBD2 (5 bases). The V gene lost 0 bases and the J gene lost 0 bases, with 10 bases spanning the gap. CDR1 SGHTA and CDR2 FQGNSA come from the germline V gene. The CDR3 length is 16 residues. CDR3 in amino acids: CASSLAGNPSTDTQYF. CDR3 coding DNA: TGTGCCAGCAGCTTAGCCGGGAACCCTAGCACAGATACGCAGTATTTT.

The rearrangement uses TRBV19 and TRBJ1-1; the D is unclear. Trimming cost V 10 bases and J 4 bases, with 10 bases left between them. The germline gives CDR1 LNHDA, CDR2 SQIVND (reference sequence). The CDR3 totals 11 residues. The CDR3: CATLRSTEAFF. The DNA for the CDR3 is TGTGCCACCTTGCGTAGCACTGAAGCTTTCTTT.

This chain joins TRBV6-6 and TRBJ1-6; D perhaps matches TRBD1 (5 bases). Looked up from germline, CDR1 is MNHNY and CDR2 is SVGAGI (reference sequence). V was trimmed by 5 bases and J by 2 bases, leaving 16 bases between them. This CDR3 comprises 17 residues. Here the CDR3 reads CASSLLGGLTYNSPLHF. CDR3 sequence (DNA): TGTGCCAGCAGTCTCCTCGGGGGGTTAACCTATAATTCACCCCTCCACTTT.

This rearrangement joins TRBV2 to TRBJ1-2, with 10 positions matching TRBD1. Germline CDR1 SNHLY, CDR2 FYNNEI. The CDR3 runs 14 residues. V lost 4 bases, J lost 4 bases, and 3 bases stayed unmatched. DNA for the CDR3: TGTGCCAGCAGTGGGACAGGGGGAGGCTATGGCTACACCTTC. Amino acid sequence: CASSGTGGGYGYTF.

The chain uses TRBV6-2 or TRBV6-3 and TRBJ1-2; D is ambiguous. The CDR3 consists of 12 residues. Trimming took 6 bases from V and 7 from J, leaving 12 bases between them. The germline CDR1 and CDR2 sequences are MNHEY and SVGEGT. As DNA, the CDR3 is TGTGCCAGCAGCTTTCGATCGGTTGGCTACACCTTC. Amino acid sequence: CASSFRSVGYTF.

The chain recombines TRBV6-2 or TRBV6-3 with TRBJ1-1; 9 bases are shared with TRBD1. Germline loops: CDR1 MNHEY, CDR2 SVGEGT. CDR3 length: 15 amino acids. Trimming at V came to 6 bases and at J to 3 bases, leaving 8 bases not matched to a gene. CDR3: CASSDTGGWDTEAFF. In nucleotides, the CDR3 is TGTGCCAGCAGCGACACAGGGGGCTGGGACACTGAAGCTTTCTTT.

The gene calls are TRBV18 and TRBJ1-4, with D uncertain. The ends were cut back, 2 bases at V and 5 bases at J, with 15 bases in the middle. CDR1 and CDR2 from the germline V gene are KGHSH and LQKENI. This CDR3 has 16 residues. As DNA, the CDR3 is TGTGCCAGCTCACCAGAGGTAGACGGACTCAATGAAAAACTGTTTTTT. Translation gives CASSPEVDGLNEKLFF.

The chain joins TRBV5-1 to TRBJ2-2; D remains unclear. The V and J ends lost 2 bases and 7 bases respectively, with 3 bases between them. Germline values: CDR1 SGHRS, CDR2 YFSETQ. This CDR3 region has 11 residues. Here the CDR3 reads CASSFNGELFF. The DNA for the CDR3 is TGCGCCAGCAGCTTCAACGGGGAGCTGTTTTTT.

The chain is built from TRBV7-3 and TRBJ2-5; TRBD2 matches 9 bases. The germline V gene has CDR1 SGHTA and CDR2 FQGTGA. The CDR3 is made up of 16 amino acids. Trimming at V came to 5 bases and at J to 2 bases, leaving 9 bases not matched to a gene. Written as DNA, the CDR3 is TGTGCCAGCAGCCCCGGGGCGGGGGGGCCTCAAGAGACCCAGTACTTC. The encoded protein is CASSPGAGGPQETQYF.

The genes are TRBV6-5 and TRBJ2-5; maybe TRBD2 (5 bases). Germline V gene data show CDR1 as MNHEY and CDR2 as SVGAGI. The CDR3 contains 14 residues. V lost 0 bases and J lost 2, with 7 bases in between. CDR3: CASSYSGLQETQYF. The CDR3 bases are TGTGCCAGCAGTTACTCCGGACTTCAAGAGACCCAGTACTTC.

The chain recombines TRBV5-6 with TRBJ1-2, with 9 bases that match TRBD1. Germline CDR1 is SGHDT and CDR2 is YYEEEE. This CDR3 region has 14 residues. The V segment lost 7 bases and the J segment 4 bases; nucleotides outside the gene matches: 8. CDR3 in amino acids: CASLGTGSPYGYTF. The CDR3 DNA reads TGTGCCAGCCTTGGGACAGGGAGTCCCTATGGCTACACCTTC. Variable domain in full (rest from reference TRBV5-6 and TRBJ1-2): DAGVTQSPTHLIKTRGQQVTLRCSPKSGHDTVSWYQQALGQGPQFIFQYYEEEERQRGNFPDRFSGHQFPNYSSELNVNALLLGDSALYLCASLGTGSPYGYTFGSGTRLTVV.

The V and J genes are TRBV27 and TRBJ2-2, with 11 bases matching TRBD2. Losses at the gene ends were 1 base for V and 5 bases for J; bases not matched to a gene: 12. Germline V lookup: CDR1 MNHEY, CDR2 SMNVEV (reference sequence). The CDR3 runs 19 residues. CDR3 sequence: CASSLYSGGARWRTGELFF. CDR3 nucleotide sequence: TGTGCCAGCAGTTTATATAGCGGGGGGGCCCGCTGGAGAACCGGGGAGCTGTTTTTT.

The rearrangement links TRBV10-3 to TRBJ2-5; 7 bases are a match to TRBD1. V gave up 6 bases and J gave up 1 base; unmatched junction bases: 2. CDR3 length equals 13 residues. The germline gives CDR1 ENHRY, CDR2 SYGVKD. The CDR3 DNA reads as TGTGCCATCAGGGGGGACAGCCAAGAGACCCAGTACTTC. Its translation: CAIRGDSQETQYF.

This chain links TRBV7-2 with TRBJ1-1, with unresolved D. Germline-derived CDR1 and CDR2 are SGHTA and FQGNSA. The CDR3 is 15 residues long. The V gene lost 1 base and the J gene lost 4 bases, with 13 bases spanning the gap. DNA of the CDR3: TGTGCCAGCAGCTTAGTACGGGGAATGGGCACTGAAGCTTTCTTT. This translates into CASSLVRGMGTEAFF.

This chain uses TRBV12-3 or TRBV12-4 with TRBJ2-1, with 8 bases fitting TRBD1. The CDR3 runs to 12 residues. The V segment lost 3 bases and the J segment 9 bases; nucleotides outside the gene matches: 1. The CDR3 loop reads CASSLQGAEQFF. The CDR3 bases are TGTGCCAGCAGTTTGCAGGGGGCTGAGCAGTTCTTC.

The CDR3: CASSMRTSGGASTDTQYF. CDR3 DNA sequence: TGTGCCAGTAGTATGCGGACTAGCGGGGGGGCTAGCACAGATACGCAGTATTTT. The chain joins TRBV19 to TRBJ2-3, with 15 positions matching TRBD2. Germline CDR1 reads LNHDA; CDR2 reads SQIVND (reference sequence). J lost 0 bases, V lost 3 bases, and 4 bases had no gene match. CDR3 size: 18 residues.

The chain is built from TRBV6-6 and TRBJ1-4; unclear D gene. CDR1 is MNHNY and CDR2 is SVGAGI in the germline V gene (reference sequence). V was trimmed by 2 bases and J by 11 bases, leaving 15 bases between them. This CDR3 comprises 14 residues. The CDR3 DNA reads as TGTGCCAGCAGTTACGAGGGCCCGAATGGGAAACTGTTTTTT. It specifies CASSYEGPNGKLFF.